This TCR beta chain originates from a study of Ad26.COV2.S vaccination and SARS-CoV-2 variants. Study as a whole: Recipients of Ad26.COV2.S got it intramuscularly, once or twice 56 days apart. Study-wide findings and caveats: Quantification of TCR breadth and depth may have yielded underestimates of total T cell responses. Vaccinated and placebo-treated recipients had similar non-spike TCR breadth.

Specified treatment: some 20 received Ad26.COV2.S at low or high dose, single or two shots; 5 received placebo; per-sample allocation not given. Samples were taken on day 63 after the first vaccine or placebo injection. The protocol was immunoSEQ multiplex PCR, while the TCRdb copy is restricted to in-frame clones and leaves out a portion. The table shows around 350,000 clones, with 80% to 90% occurring only once. This clone was seen only once. Its antigen is currently unknown. The sequences come from peripheral blood, collected in a trial of Ad26.COV2.S vaccine versus placebo. The sequence was collected from a person aged 18-60 years who received the Ad26.COV2.S COVID-19 vaccine or a placebo.

CDR3 bases: TGTGCCAGCAGCCAGGGTTCTGTGGGTTACGAGCAGTACTTC. It codes for CASSQGSVGYEQYF. The chain has TRBV6-5 and TRBJ2-7; D is perhaps TRBD1 (5 bases). This CDR3 comprises 14 residues. V was clipped by 6 bases and J by 4 bases, with 16 bases between them. Germline V gene lookup returns CDR1 MNHEY and CDR2 SVGAGI.